The 8 T cell receptor beta chains presented below share a single source sample, sequenced in a study of CD4 and CD8 cells across lung adenocarcinoma regions. TCRdb passed the PCR reads through MiXCR, listing each CDR3 protein once. This sample has 25,000 or so distinct CDR3 sequences, with about 51% found just once. Source material: CD4+ T cells from the center of a lung tumor. Receptors originate from a male donor with lung adenocarcinoma. The CD4 and CD8 labels of this study may be unreliable.

This clonotype was observed at least ten times. The chain is built from TRBV6-5 and TRBJ2-7, with D uncertain. The CDR3 runs to 15 residues. Germline V gene lookup returns CDR1 MNHEY and CDR2 SVGAGI. The ends were cut back, 0 bases at V and 5 bases at J, with 14 bases in the middle. The chain's CDR3 is CASSYSFLRSNEQYF. Written as DNA, the CDR3 is TGTGCCAGCAGTTACTCGTTTCTCAGATCCAACGAGCAGTACTTC.

V and J are TRBV6-5 and TRBJ2-3; the match to TRBD2 covers 12 bases. V lost 4 bases and J lost 5; bases outside the gene matches: 4. Germline lookup yields CDR1 MNHEY and CDR2 SVGAGI. This CDR3 region has 15 residues. CDR3 residues: CASSWTSGDGDTQYF. For the CDR3, the DNA is TGTGCCAGCAGTTGGACTAGCGGGGACGGAGATACGCAGTATTTT.

At least ten counts were recorded for this clonotype. This chain joins TRBV7-8 and TRBJ2-3, with TRBD2 matching 7 bases. CDR3 size: 15 residues. Germline V gene lookup returns CDR1 SGHVS and CDR2 FQNEAQ. Trimming removed 3 bases from V and 2 bases from J; junction bases left unmatched: 5. The CDR3 nucleotides are TGTGCCAGCAGCTTTTTTCGGGGGGACACAGATACGCAGTATTTT. Translating gives CASSFFRGDTDTQYF.

Notes on this clonotype: A read error may account for a junction end that differs from germline. The chain joins TRBV6-1 to TRBJ2-4; D assignment may be TRBD1 or TRBD2 (5 bases each). Per the germline V gene, CDR1 is MNHNS and CDR2 is SASEGT. The CDR3 loop spans 16 amino acids. The CDR3 region is CASSDPGRRAKNMQYF. The CDR3 nucleotides read TGTGCCAGCAGTGACCCGGGGCGGAGAGCCAAAAACATGCAGTACTTC.

This clonotype appeared many times. CDR3 loop: CASSANFNEQFF. In nucleotides, the CDR3 is TGTGCCAGCAGTGCCAACTTCAATGAGCAGTTCTTC. V usage is TRBV25-1 and J usage is TRBJ2-1; D unclear. This CDR3 contains 12 residues. The germline gives CDR1 MGHDK, CDR2 SYGVNS. The V and J ends lost 4 bases and 6 bases respectively, with 7 bases between them.

V usage is TRBV27 and J usage is TRBJ2-4; D might be TRBD1 (5 bases). V was cut by 5 bases and J by 13 bases, with 27 bases left in between. Looked up from germline, CDR1 is MNHEY and CDR2 is SMNVEV (reference sequence). This CDR3 comprises 16 residues. The CDR3: CASSPLGLRAKNTQYF. DNA for the CDR3: TGTGCCAGCAGTCCACTGGGGCTGAGAGCCAAAAATACGCAGTACTTC.

This clonotype showed up many times. The chain carries TRBV11-2 and TRBJ2-1, with 12 bases that match TRBD1. Near its end, the DNA agrees better with TRBJ2-7, so the J call may be wrong. The CDR3 contains 16 residues. Germline CDR1 and CDR2: SGHAT and FQNNGV. The DNA of the CDR3 is TGTGCCAGCAGCCCAGGGGGGGGACAGGGGGCAAGTGAGCAGTACTTC. Translating gives CASSPGGGQGASEQYF.

The V gene is TRBV6-1, the J gene TRBJ2-5; TRBD2 agrees at 8 bases. The CDR3 totals 14 residues. J gave up 4 bases and V 4 bases, and 5 bases lay outside the gene matches. CDR1 is MNHNS, CDR2 SASEGT, per germline. CDR3 nucleotides: TGTGCCAGCAGTGGCACTAGCGGCACAGAGACCCAGTACTTC. It codes for CASSGTSGTETQYF.